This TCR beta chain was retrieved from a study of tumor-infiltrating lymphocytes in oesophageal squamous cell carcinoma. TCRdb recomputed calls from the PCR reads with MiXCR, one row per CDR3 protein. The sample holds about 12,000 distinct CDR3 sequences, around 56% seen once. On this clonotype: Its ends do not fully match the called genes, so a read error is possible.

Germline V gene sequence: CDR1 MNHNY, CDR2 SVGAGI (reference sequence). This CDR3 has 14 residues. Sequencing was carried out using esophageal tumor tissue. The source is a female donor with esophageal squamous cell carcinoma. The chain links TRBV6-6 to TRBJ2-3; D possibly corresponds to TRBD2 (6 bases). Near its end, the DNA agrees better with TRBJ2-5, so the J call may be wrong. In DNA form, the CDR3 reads TGTGCCATCAGTTCCGGGACTCAGCAAGAGACCCAGTACTTC. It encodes CAISSGTQQETQYF.